One and the same sample provided the 21 T cell receptor beta chains below, sequenced in a study of cytomegalovirus exposure and HLA in healthy donors. Primers: 60 Vbeta forward and 13 Jbeta reverse. The method was immunoSEQ multiplex PCR; TCRdb's version includes in-frame clones alone and lacks a portion of them. The repertoire has some 110,000 clones, 65% to 85% of them found once; the top ten carry about 5.3%. Material for sequencing was PBMCs. The receptors here all came from a male donor in good health and CMV-seronegative.

The chain joins TRBV7-2 to TRBJ1-1; weak D call: TRBD1 (6 bases). V lost 3 bases, J lost 5 bases, and 13 bases lay in between. The germline V gene encodes CDR1 SGHTA and CDR2 FQGNSA. The CDR3 is 14 residues long. CDR3 coding DNA: TGTGCCAGCAGCTTCGGGGGGGCAAAGACTGAAGCTTTCTTT. It specifies CASSFGGAKTEAFF.

The rearrangement joins TRBV6-5 to TRBJ2-3; 8 bases match TRBD2. The CDR3 contains 16 residues. V shed 2 bases, J shed 0 bases, and the junction held 4 bases outside the gene matches. Per germline, CDR1 MNHEY and CDR2 SVGAGI. CDR3 loop: CASSYLASGSTDTQYF. As DNA, the CDR3 is TGTGCCAGCAGTTACCTCGCTAGCGGGAGCACAGATACGCAGTATTTT.

This chain links TRBV4-2 with TRBJ2-5; D possibly corresponds to TRBD2 (6 bases). Germline assignment: CDR1 LGHNA and CDR2 YNFKEQ. This CDR3 comprises 15 residues. Between the trimmed V and J ends, which lost 0 bases and 11 bases, there was a span of 19 bases. The CDR3 region is CASSQESRTPREQYF. CDR3 nucleotides: TGTGCCAGCAGCCAAGAGTCTAGGACCCCACGGGAGCAGTACTTC.

The chain has TRBV9 and TRBJ2-7, with 7 bases lining up with TRBD1. V shed 0 bases and J 6 bases; nucleotides not matched to a gene: 18. From germline, CDR1 is SGDLS and CDR2 YYNGEE. This CDR3 contains 18 residues. The chain's CDR3 is CASSVASGVRGLVGEQYF. The CDR3 DNA follows: TGTGCCAGCAGCGTAGCGTCCGGGGTGAGGGGGCTGGTAGGCGAGCAGTACTTC. Filled out from reference TRBV9 and TRBJ2-7, the complete variable domain reads DSGVTQTPKHLITATGQRVTLRCSPRSGDLSVYWYQQSLDQGLQFLIQYYNGEERAKGNILERFSAQQFPDLHSELNLSSLELGDSALYFCASSVASGVRGLVGEQYFGPGTRLTVT.

This chain uses TRBV4-2 with TRBJ1-3, with D possibly TRBD1 on 5 matching bases. The CDR3 runs 18 residues. The V gene lost 3 bases and the J gene lost 2 bases, with 20 bases spanning the gap. Germline V gene lookup returns CDR1 LGHNA and CDR2 YNFKEQ. CDR3: CASSHPEVPGVAGNTIYF. For the CDR3, the DNA is TGTGCCAGCAGCCACCCGGAGGTGCCGGGGGTGGCTGGAAACACCATATATTTT.

The CDR3 region is CASHSREGTRGYTF. For the CDR3, the DNA is TGTGCCAGCCATTCGAGGGAGGGAACTCGTGGCTACACCTTC. J is TRBJ1-2 and V is TRBV2; the D is unclear. Per germline, CDR1 SNHLY and CDR2 FYNNEI. V lost 8 bases and J 7 bases, leaving 20 bases between the germline ends. The CDR3 totals 14 residues.

This rearrangement joins TRBV4-3 to TRBJ1-6; perhaps TRBD1 as D (6 bases). The germline V gene encodes CDR1 LGHNA and CDR2 YSLEER. The CDR3 is made up of 15 amino acids. Trimming took off 1 base at V and 9 bases at J, with 13 bases between the two ends. The CDR3 DNA follows: TGCGCCAGCAGCCAAGGCCAGGGGACGAGTTCACCCCTCCACTTT. This encodes CASSQGQGTSSPLHF.

About this clone itself: This sample also contains other DNA sequences that code for the same CDR3. This rearrangement joins TRBV6-5 to TRBJ2-7, with 11 bases identical to TRBD1. Germline CDR1 MNHEY, CDR2 SVGAGI. This CDR3 spans 14 amino acids. The trim removed 5 bases at V and 3 bases at J, leaving 3 bases unmatched. CDR3: CASSRDRGGYEQYF. The DNA of the CDR3 is TGTGCCAGCAGTCGGGACAGGGGGGGCTACGAGCAGTACTTC.

The chain links TRBV7-2 to TRBJ2-7; D not certain. Germline CDR1 reads SGHTA; CDR2 reads FQGNSA. V lost 4 bases and J 5 bases, leaving 15 bases between the germline ends. The CDR3 contains 14 residues. CDR3 DNA: TGTGCCAGCAGCTCCCCCAGTTCCTGGCACGAGCAGTACTTC. Amino acid sequence: CASSSPSSWHEQYF.

The V call is TRBV10-3, the J call TRBJ2-2; 10 nucleotides align to TRBD2. Germline V lookup: CDR1 ENHRY, CDR2 SYGVKD. The CDR3 is made up of 18 amino acids. V was clipped by 0 bases and J by 6 bases; unmatched bases: 10. This CDR3 reads CAISESGLAGVLAGELFF. For the CDR3, the DNA is TGTGCCATCAGTGAGTCTGGGCTAGCGGGAGTTCTGGCCGGGGAGCTGTTTTTT.

This chain connects TRBV9 to TRBJ2-5, with 9 bases that match TRBD1. CDR1 is SGDLS, CDR2 YYNGEE, per germline. Trimming at V came to 2 bases and at J to 7 bases, leaving 6 bases not matched to a gene. The length of the CDR3 is 14 residues. The CDR3 DNA reads as TGTGCCAGCAGCGTCCGGGACAGGGACGTGACCCAGTACTTC. This translates into CASSVRDRDVTQYF.

In its sample, this clone was seen a few times. The V call is TRBV5-1, the J call TRBJ2-4; D might be TRBD1 (5 bases). The CDR3 is 17 amino acids. Trimming stripped 0 bases from V and 0 bases from J, with 13 bases between. Germline CDR1 reads SGHRS; CDR2 reads YFSETQ. The DNA of the CDR3 is TGCGCCAGCAGCTTGGAAGGGGCAGTGTCAGCCAAAAACATTCAGTACTTC. It translates to CASSLEGAVSAKNIQYF. Combining the CDR3 with reference TRBV5-1 and TRBJ2-4 gives the whole variable domain KAGVTQTPRYLIKTRGQQVTLSCSPISGHRSVSWYQQTPGQGLQFLFEYFSETQRNKGNFPGRFSGRQFSNSRSEMNVSTLELGDSALYLCASSLEGAVSAKNIQYFGAGTRLSVL.

This chain connects TRBV19 to TRBJ2-6; D remains unclear. V lost 5 bases to trimming and J lost 4 bases, with 9 bases between them. Germline loops: CDR1 LNHDA, CDR2 SQIVND (reference sequence). This CDR3 spans 14 amino acids. The chain's CDR3 is CASSEISGANVLTF. CDR3 nucleotides: TGTGCCAGTAGTGAGATCTCCGGGGCCAACGTCCTGACTTTC.

The chain links TRBV9 to TRBJ1-1; D gene uncertain. This CDR3 region has 14 residues. CDR1 and CDR2 from the germline V gene are SGDLS and YYNGEE. Trimming took off 0 bases at V and 5 bases at J, with 11 bases between the two ends. Here the CDR3 DNA reads TGTGCCAGCAGCGTAGGTTCAGTATTTACTGAAGCTTTCTTT. It is translated as CASSVGSVFTEAFF.

This clone was recorded only once. The V gene is TRBV5-1, the J gene TRBJ2-1; D call uncertain. The CDR3 is made up of 13 amino acids. Between the trimmed V and J ends, which lost 5 bases and 0 bases, there was a span of 6 bases. CDR1 is SGHRS and CDR2 is YFSETQ in the germline V gene. CDR3 DNA: TGCGCCAGCAGTCGTAGCTCCTACAATGAGCAGTTCTTC. This sequence encodes CASSRSSYNEQFF.

The chain employs TRBV6-5 and TRBJ2-7; 7 positions match TRBD1. CDR1 is MNHEY, CDR2 SVGAGI, per germline. V shed 5 bases and J 6 bases; nucleotides not matched to a gene: 7. This CDR3 has 13 amino acids. DNA for the CDR3: TGTGCCAGCAGTGAGACAGGGTTCGGCGAGCAGTACTTC. This codes for CASSETGFGEQYF.

V gene TRBV27 combines with J gene TRBJ1-1; D remains ambiguous. Germline V gives CDR1 MNHEY, CDR2 SMNVEV (reference sequence). The CDR3 covers 14 residues. V was cut by 3 bases and J by 5 bases, with 13 bases left in between. In DNA form, the CDR3 reads TGTGCCAGCAGTTTCCTGGCCCGAGGAACTGAAGCTTTCTTT. Translated: CASSFLARGTEAFF.

This sequence joins TRBV5-1 and TRBJ1-1; the match to TRBD1 covers 8 bases. CDR3 length: 15 amino acids. Germline V lookup: CDR1 SGHRS, CDR2 YFSETQ. J was trimmed by 7 bases and V by 4 bases; bases with no gene match: 12. For the CDR3, the DNA is TGCGCCAGCAGCAGGGCAACCGGGACAGGCTTTGAAGCTTTCTTT. Translating it yields CASSRATGTGFEAFF.

The chain combines TRBV13 with TRBJ2-2, with 7 bases that match TRBD1. J gave up 4 bases and V 1 base, and 6 bases lay outside the gene matches. CDR1 and CDR2 (germline): PRHDT, FYEKMQ (reference sequence). The CDR3 extends over 16 amino acids. In DNA, the CDR3 is TGTGCCAGCAGCTTAGCTCGACAGGGTCCCACCGGGGAGCTGTTTTTT. It yields the protein CASSLARQGPTGELFF.

Only a few counts were recorded for this clone. This chain connects TRBV27 to TRBJ1-2, with 7 bases lining up with TRBD1. The trim removed 4 bases at V and 4 bases at J, leaving 6 bases unmatched. This CDR3 is built from 14 residues. CDR1 and CDR2 from the germline V gene are MNHEY and SMNVEV (reference sequence). In nucleotides, the CDR3 is TGTGCCAGCAGTTCCCAAAGACAGGGCTATGGCTACACCTTC. Its protein is CASSSQRQGYGYTF.

The chain links TRBV5-1 to TRBJ2-7; 7 bases fit TRBD1. CDR1 is SGHRS, CDR2 YFSETQ, per germline. The CDR3 consists of 14 residues. V dropped 0 bases and J dropped 5; count of bases not matched to a gene: 5. For the CDR3, the DNA is TGCGCCAGCAGCTTGGCCACAGGGGAGAACGAGCAGTACTTC. This sequence encodes CASSLATGENEQYF.